Listed here are 10 T cell receptor beta chains from one sample, sequenced in a study of blood T cell repertoires in COVID-19. Repertoires were generated with immunoSEQ multiplex PCR, while TCRdb's copy carries only in-frame clones and drops some. Of fewer than 350,000 clones in the sample, roughly 86% were seen once. The sequenced sample consisted of peripheral blood. Receptors were obtained from a woman between 25 and 40 years old who had recovered from COVID-19.

This chain joins TRBV5-1 and TRBJ2-4, with 10 nucleotides matching TRBD2. The CDR3 is made up of 16 amino acids. Germline CDR1 reads SGHRS; CDR2 reads YFSETQ. V trimming: 3 bases; J trimming: 6 bases; junction bases outside the gene matches: 9. The CDR3: CASSSTSGWTGNIQYF. The CDR3 nucleotides read TGCGCCAGCAGCTCGACTAGCGGGTGGACCGGAAACATTCAGTACTTC.

The chain employs TRBV3-1 (or the pseudogene TRBV3-2) and TRBJ1-4; D is perhaps TRBD1 (6 bases). Germline V lookup: CDR1 LGHDT, CDR2 YNNKEL (reference sequence). With 1 base removed from V and 7 bases from J, the gap between germline ends came to 10 bases. This CDR3 contains 14 residues. The CDR3 coding sequence is TGTGCCAGCAGCCAAGGCAGGGGAAGTGAAAAACTGTTTTTT. Its translation: CASSQGRGSEKLFF.

The rearrangement uses TRBV30 and TRBJ1-1; 7 bases map to TRBD1. The CDR3 has 13 residues. The ends lost 4 bases at V and 3 bases at J; junction bases unmatched: 5. Germline V gene lookup returns CDR1 GTSNPN and CDR2 SVGIG (reference sequence). The CDR3 is CAWNDRADTEAFF. The CDR3 DNA reads as TGTGCCTGGAACGACAGGGCTGACACTGAAGCTTTCTTT.

The CDR3 sequence is CASSQERNYNSPLHF. The CDR3 DNA is TGCGCCAGCAGCCAAGAGAGGAACTATAATTCACCCCTCCACTTT. The chain links TRBV4-1 to TRBJ1-6; no definite D call. This CDR3 is 15 amino acids long. CDR1 and CDR2 from the germline V gene are MGHRA and YSYEKL. The ends were cut back, 0 bases at V and 3 bases at J, with 6 bases in the middle.

The J gene is TRBJ2-7, the V gene TRBV9; 7 nucleotides line up with TRBD1. The ends lost 4 bases at V and 0 bases at J; junction bases unmatched: 13. The germline CDR1 and CDR2 sequences are SGDLS and YYNGEE. This CDR3 is 17 amino acids long. DNA for the CDR3: TGTGCCAGCAGCCCCATGACAGGGAATCCTAGCTCCTACGAGCAGTACTTC. Translated: CASSPMTGNPSSYEQYF.

The chain carries TRBV5-4 and TRBJ2-1; 7 bases agree with TRBD2. The CDR3 loop spans 15 amino acids. V trimming: 0 bases; J trimming: 3 bases; junction bases outside the gene matches: 3. Germline-derived CDR1 and CDR2 are SGHNT and YYREEE (reference sequence). The CDR3 region is CASSLGQRGYNEQFF. The CDR3 coding sequence is TGTGCCAGCAGCTTGGGGCAGCGGGGCTACAATGAGCAGTTCTTC.

The J gene is TRBJ1-2, the V gene TRBV30; D is unresolved. In germline, CDR1 is GTSNPN, CDR2 SVGIG (reference sequence). V dropped 2 bases and J dropped 7 bases, with 14 bases sitting between them. The CDR3 sequence is 13 residues long. CDR3 sequence (DNA): TGTGCCTGGAGTCCGTCCGGGGTTTCTGGCTACACCTTC. Protein: CAWSPSGVSGYTF.

This rearrangement joins TRBV11-2 to TRBJ2-3; D is perhaps TRBD1 (6 bases). CDR1 is SGHAT, CDR2 FQNNGV, per germline. CDR3 size: 17 residues. Trimming took off 3 bases at V and 6 bases at J, with 22 bases between the two ends. Written as DNA, the CDR3 is TGTGCCAGCAGCTTCCCCACCCCGGCTAGCAGGGGTGATACGCAGTATTTT. Residues: CASSFPTPASRGDTQYF.

The rearrangement uses TRBV6-1 and TRBJ1-2, with unresolved D. Germline V gives CDR1 MNHNS, CDR2 SASEGT. The CDR3 is 18 residues long. Trimming cost V 2 bases and J 4 bases, with 23 bases left between them. This chain's CDR3 is CASSELLWMVRLFYGYTF. As DNA, the CDR3 is TGTGCCAGCAGTGAATTATTGTGGATGGTCCGACTATTCTATGGCTACACCTTC.

The chain uses TRBV3-1 (or the pseudogene TRBV3-2) and TRBJ2-7; tentatively, D is TRBD1 (6 bases). V lost 5 bases, J lost 3 bases, and 17 bases lay in between. This CDR3 is built from 15 residues. Germline assignment: CDR1 LGHDT and CDR2 YNNKEL (reference sequence). The CDR3 nucleotides are TGTGCCAGCAGCTCCCGGGACATCCTCAACTACGAGCAGTACTTC. This gives the protein CASSSRDILNYEQYF.